Each of the 32 T cell receptor beta chains below was sequenced from the same sample in a study of blood T cells in healthy people across ages. A second PCR of about 6 to 11 cycles used a sample-barcoded 5' primer and a J-beta primer mix. TCRdb independently ran MiXCR on the 5' RACE reads; one entry per CDR3 protein. Of some 860,000 distinct CDR3 sequences in the sample, 56% are singletons; the top ten hold 20% to 30%. Sequencing input: blood. These TCRs come from a man in his forties in good health.

The count of this clonotype is one. The chain joins TRBV7-3 to TRBJ2-5; the match to TRBD1 covers 7 bases. V lost 4 bases, J lost 1 base, and 6 bases stayed unmatched. The CDR3 has 15 residues. Per the germline V gene, CDR1 is SGHTA and CDR2 is FQGTGA. CDR3 sequence (DNA): TGTGCCAGCAGCTACCGACAGGGTGTCCAAGAGACCCAGTACTTC. Encoded protein: CASSYRQGVQETQYF. Complete variable domain (other parts from reference TRBV7-3 and TRBJ2-5): GAGVSQTPSNKVTEKGKYVELRCDPISGHTALYWYRQSLGQGPEFLIYFQGTGAADDSGLPNDRFFAVRPEGSVSTLKIQRTERGDSAVYLCASSYRQGVQETQYFGPGTRLLVL.

This chain links TRBV4-3 with TRBJ2-7; no clear D. Trimming cost V 0 bases and J 3 bases, with 6 bases left between them. Germline-derived CDR1 and CDR2 are LGHNA and YSLEER. CDR3 length equals 13 residues. CDR3 bases: TGCGCCAGCAGCCAAGATACCTTCTACGAGCAGTACTTC. It translates to CASSQDTFYEQYF.

In this sample, this clonotype turned up once. V gene TRBV6-5 combines with J gene TRBJ1-5, with a weak D call TRBD1 (6 bases). The CDR3 totals 14 residues. Germline V CDR1 and CDR2: MNHEY, SVGAGI. Trimming pared 7 bases from V and 0 bases from J, leaving 10 bases between. CDR3 amino acids: CASNDRHSNQPQHF. The CDR3 coding sequence is TGTGCCAGCAACGACAGGCATAGCAATCAGCCCCAGCATTTT.

On this clonotype itself: A much more abundant neighbour one base away suggests this may be a read error. The genes are TRBV12-3 or TRBV12-4 and TRBJ1-6; the match to TRBD1 covers 8 bases. V was clipped by 6 bases and J by 8 bases; unmatched bases: 3. The CDR3 contains 13 residues. The CDR3 loop is CASRQGDDSPLHF. The CDR3 bases are TGTGCCAGCAGACAGGGGGACGATTCACCCCTCCACTTT.

The rearrangement uses TRBV25-1 and TRBJ1-2, with D perhaps matching TRBD1 (5 bases). V was cut by 8 bases and J by 8 bases, with 18 bases left in between. This CDR3 has 13 residues. The germline V gene has CDR1 MGHDK and CDR2 SYGVNS. DNA of the CDR3: TGTGCCAGCTCCTTTCAGGGCGCGGGCGGCTACACCTTC. Translated: CASSFQGAGGYTF.

This chain joins TRBV4-2 and TRBJ1-5; D possibly corresponds to TRBD1 (5 bases). The V gene's germline CDR1 is LGHNA and CDR2 YNFKEQ. With 0 bases removed from V and 11 bases from J, the gap between germline ends came to 20 bases. The CDR3 has 16 residues. The chain's CDR3 is CASSQEGGSGSRTQHF. CDR3 coding DNA: TGTGCCAGCAGCCAAGAGGGGGGGTCAGGGAGTAGGACCCAGCATTTT.

The CDR3 region is CASSFTSGSYEQYF. CDR3 nucleotides: TGTGCCAGCAGCTTTACTAGCGGCTCCTACGAGCAGTACTTC. This chain connects TRBV7-2 to TRBJ2-7; 8 bases align to TRBD2. Trimming cost V 3 bases and J 0 bases; bases outside gene matches: 1. This CDR3 is built from 14 residues. Germline V gene data show CDR1 as SGHTA and CDR2 as FQGNSA.

This clonotype was detected only a few times. CDR3 amino acids: CASSALYEDQYF. The CDR3 DNA sequence: TGTGCCAGCAGTGCACTGTACGAGGACCAGTACTTC. The chain carries TRBV28 and TRBJ2-5; D gene ambiguous. The germline gives CDR1 MDHEN, CDR2 SYDVKM. Trimming took 5 bases from V and 10 from J, leaving 14 bases between them. There are 12 residues in the CDR3.

This clonotype was seen more than once but under ten times. The chain recombines TRBV21-1 with TRBJ1-2; the table's D call of TRBD1 was not tested on the DNA. TRBV21-1 is a recognized pseudogene. This CDR3 is 16 amino acids long. This chain's CDR3 is CASSPLLDRGKHGYTF. In DNA form, the CDR3 reads TGTGCCAGCAGCCCACTTCTGGACAGGGGAAAGCATGGCTACACCTTC.

This clonotype was recorded many times. This sequence joins TRBV12-3 or TRBV12-4 and TRBJ2-7; the match to TRBD2 covers 11 bases. V lost 7 bases, J lost 6 bases, and 11 bases stayed unmatched. This CDR3 is built from 15 residues. For the CDR3, the DNA is TGTGCCAGCACACTAGCGGGAGTGGTGAGAAGCGAGCAGTACTTC. The encoded protein is CASTLAGVVRSEQYF.

The chain combines TRBV20-1 with TRBJ2-7; 8 bases map to TRBD2. The CDR3 consists of 12 residues. Germline V gene sequence: CDR1 DFQATT, CDR2 SNEGSKA (reference sequence). Unmatched junction bases numbered 1, after V lost 3 bases and J lost 3 bases. CDR3 DNA sequence: TGCAGTGCTAGCGGGAGGGTCTACGAGCAGTACTTC. It translates to CSASGRVYEQYF.

The chain is built from TRBV15 and TRBJ1-6, with D unresolved. V gave up 0 bases and J gave up 6 bases, with 12 bases separating them. In germline, CDR1 is LNHNV, CDR2 YYDKDF (reference sequence). The CDR3 has 16 amino acids. CDR3 loop: CATSRDRGKSNSPLHF. In DNA, the CDR3 is TGTGCCACCAGCAGAGATCGCGGAAAAAGTAATTCACCCCTCCACTTT.

In this sample, this clonotype turned up once. The V call is TRBV6-2 or TRBV6-3, the J call TRBJ2-7; 7 nucleotides match TRBD2. Germline lookup yields CDR1 MNHEY and CDR2 SVGEGT. V shed 6 bases and J 5 bases; nucleotides not matched to a gene: 10. This CDR3 has 14 residues. CDR3 DNA: TGTGCCAGCAGCGCCCGGGGAGGGAATGACGAGCAGTACTTC. Translated: CASSARGGNDEQYF.

The gene calls are TRBV10-3 and TRBJ2-5, with D possibly being TRBD1 (7 bases). This CDR3 spans 15 amino acids. With 6 bases removed from V and 11 bases from J, the gap between germline ends came to 25 bases. CDR1 and CDR2 (germline): ENHRY, SYGVKD. For the CDR3, the DNA is TGTGCCATCAGCGGGTTCGCGACAGGGAGGAATGAGCAGTACTTC. Its translation: CAISGFATGRNEQYF.

In this sample, this clonotype turned up many times. The chain links TRBV10-3 to TRBJ2-3; D perhaps matches TRBD2 (5 bases). This CDR3 has 16 residues. The germline CDR1 and CDR2 sequences are ENHRY and SYGVKD. V lost 6 bases and J 2 bases, leaving 18 bases between the germline ends. In nucleotides, the CDR3 is TGTGCCATCAGGGATCCGGCGGGCCTAGCCACAGATACGCAGTATTTT. It encodes CAIRDPAGLATDTQYF.

This rearrangement joins TRBV20-1 to TRBJ2-3; 14 bases line up with TRBD2. The CDR3 loop spans 16 amino acids. Looked up from germline, CDR1 is DFQATT and CDR2 is SNEGSKA (reference sequence). The J segment lost 6 bases and the V segment lost 4 bases, leaving 9 bases of the junction unmatched. CDR3 loop: CSATGLAGAREDTQYF. The CDR3 DNA is TGCAGTGCTACGGGACTAGCGGGAGCCCGCGAGGATACGCAGTATTTT.

V is TRBV9 and J is TRBJ2-2; D not resolved. With 0 bases removed from V and 5 bases from J, the gap between germline ends came to 5 bases. The germline V gene has CDR1 SGDLS and CDR2 YYNGEE. The CDR3 contains 13 residues. In nucleotides, the CDR3 is TGTGCCAGCAGCGTAGTGGGGACCGGGGAGCTGTTTTTT. This codes for CASSVVGTGELFF.

This clonotype was picked up a small number of times. The genes are TRBV6-2 or TRBV6-3 and TRBJ2-7; no definite D call. The CDR3 totals 18 residues. Germline CDR1 is MNHEY and CDR2 is SVGEGT. V dropped 0 bases and J dropped 0 bases, with 18 bases sitting between them. CDR3 nucleotide sequence: TGTGCCAGCAGTTACTCGGATTTCCAAGGCGTAAGCTCCTACGAGCAGTACTTC. This codes for CASSYSDFQGVSSYEQYF.

This clonotype has a handful of counts. The chain links TRBV20-1 to TRBJ2-5, with D possibly matching TRBD2 (6 bases). This CDR3 has 16 residues. The germline CDR1 and CDR2 sequences are DFQATT and SNEGSKA (reference sequence). V lost 6 bases and J 0 bases, leaving 20 bases between the germline ends. The CDR3 coding sequence is TGCAGTGCCCGCTTGAGGAGGGGACCGTACCAAGAGACCCAGTACTTC. Its protein is CSARLRRGPYQETQYF.

This chain connects TRBV27 to TRBJ2-7; TRBD1 matches at 8 bases. Germline V gene lookup returns CDR1 MNHEY and CDR2 SMNVEV (reference sequence). Trimming took 4 bases from V and 7 from J; bases not matched to a gene: 15. The CDR3 runs 16 residues. In nucleotides, the CDR3 is TGTGCCAGCAGTTCAGGGGGCGCTGGACGGGCGGATGAGCAGTACTTC. Translation: CASSSGGAGRADEQYF.

This clonotype was found once. The genes are TRBV29-1 and TRBJ2-7; 9 bases are shared with TRBD1. V gave up 7 bases and J gave up 3 bases; unmatched junction bases: 10. The CDR3 has 14 amino acids. The germline V gene has CDR1 SQVTM and CDR2 ANQGSEA. The CDR3 DNA reads TGCAGCGCGGTCCAGGGACAGGGTGGCTACGAGCAGTACTTC. Translation: CSAVQGQGGYEQYF.

This chain uses TRBV29-1 with TRBJ2-5; 15 bases are a match to TRBD2. Germline V lookup: CDR1 SQVTM, CDR2 ANQGSEA. V trimming: 6 bases; J trimming: 2 bases; junction bases outside the gene matches: 10. The CDR3 consists of 17 residues. The CDR3 DNA sequence: TGCAGCGTGACCTTAGGGACTAGCGGGGGGCCTCAAGAGACCCAGTACTTC. It codes for CSVTLGTSGGPQETQYF.

CDR3 nucleotides: TGCGCCAGCAGCCGCGAGCCAGCCTCACTTACTAATGAAAAACTGTTTTTT. It is translated as CASSREPASLTNEKLFF. The gene calls are TRBV5-1 and TRBJ1-4; D gene uncertain. V dropped 4 bases and J dropped 2 bases, with 18 bases sitting between them. CDR3 length: 17 amino acids. Germline V gene data show CDR1 as SGHRS and CDR2 as YFSETQ. The variable domain in full, completed from reference TRBV5-1 and TRBJ1-4, reads KAGVTQTPRYLIKTRGQQVTLSCSPISGHRSVSWYQQTPGQGLQFLFEYFSETQRNKGNFPGRFSGRQFSNSRSEMNVSTLELGDSALYLCASSREPASLTNEKLFFGSGTQLSVL.

The chain couples TRBV20-1 to TRBJ2-3, with 13 bases aligning to TRBD2. The V segment lost 6 bases and the J segment 2 bases; nucleotides outside the gene matches: 8. The CDR3 length is 16 residues. Germline CDR1 DFQATT, CDR2 SNEGSKA (reference sequence). Here the CDR3 reads CSARETSGRPTDTQYF. Here the CDR3 DNA reads TGCAGTGCCCGCGAGACTAGCGGGAGGCCCACAGATACGCAGTATTTT.

This clonotype was found a few times. The chain couples TRBV3-1 to TRBJ2-1; D may be TRBD1 (5 bases). Trimming took 0 bases from V and 11 from J, leaving 11 bases between them. Germline values: CDR1 LGHDT, CDR2 YNNKEL (reference sequence). CDR3 length equals 13 residues. As DNA, the CDR3 is TGTGCCAGCAGCCAAGAGGACACAACTAAGCAGTTCTTC. Translation gives CASSQEDTTKQFF.

In the case of this clonotype: This may be a read error, as it is one base from a much larger clone. The chain links TRBV5-1 to TRBJ1-6; 7 bases are shared with TRBD1. The CDR3 length is 15 residues. CDR1 and CDR2 (germline): SGHRS, YFSETQ. Germline trimming cut 0 bases from V and 9 bases from J; bases unmatched to any gene: 6. CDR3 nucleotides: TGCGCCAGCAGCTTGGAGGCAGGGGGTTGTTCACCCCTCCACTTT. It specifies CASSLEAGGCSPLHF.

J is TRBJ2-1 and V is TRBV6-1; tentatively, D is TRBD1 (6 bases). This CDR3 has 19 residues. Deletions cut 6 bases from V and 5 bases from J, with 29 bases between. Germline V gene data show CDR1 as MNHNS and CDR2 as SASEGT. This CDR3 is CASSRLKQFGTHMNNEQFF. The CDR3, as DNA: TGTGCCAGCAGCCGCCTCAAGCAATTTGGGACACACATGAACAATGAGCAGTTCTTC.

V usage is TRBV2 and J usage is TRBJ1-5, with D possibly being TRBD1 (6 bases). The CDR3 consists of 14 residues. Trimming pared 1 base from V and 7 bases from J, leaving 11 bases between. Per germline, CDR1 SNHLY and CDR2 FYNNEI. CDR3 residues: CASSEGGARQPQHF. The CDR3 DNA is TGTGCCAGCAGTGAAGGGGGGGCACGACAGCCCCAGCATTTT.

The chain employs TRBV28 and TRBJ2-7, with 10 bases lining up with TRBD1. CDR1 MDHEN and CDR2 SYDVKM come from the germline V gene. The V gene end was trimmed by 1 base and the J gene end by 3 bases; junction bases not matched to a gene: 6. CDR3 size: 16 residues. CDR3 residues: CASSLFLGQGNYEQYF. The CDR3 coding sequence is TGTGCCAGCAGTTTATTCCTGGGACAGGGGAACTACGAGCAGTACTTC.

V and J are TRBV14 and TRBJ2-7; 10 bases are shared with TRBD2. Unmatched junction bases numbered 6, after V lost 0 bases and J lost 1 base. The germline V gene encodes CDR1 SGHDN and CDR2 FVKESK. CDR3 size: 17 residues. In DNA, the CDR3 is TGTGCCAGCAGCCAAGAAGGAGCGGGAGGGAATTCCTACGAGCAGTACTTC. It codes for CASSQEGAGGNSYEQYF.

The chain recombines TRBV2 with TRBJ1-4; D not resolved. This CDR3 comprises 14 residues. V was clipped by 3 bases and J by 4 bases, with 9 bases between them. Germline V gene lookup returns CDR1 SNHLY and CDR2 FYNNEI. CDR3 region: CASSDPHVNEKLFF. The CDR3 DNA sequence: TGTGCCAGCAGTGATCCGCATGTTAATGAAAAACTGTTTTTT.

This clonotype appeared a few times. The chain carries TRBV6-2 or TRBV6-3 and TRBJ2-5; either TRBD1 or TRBD2 may supply D (5 bases each). The V gene's germline CDR1 is MNHEY and CDR2 SVGEGT. The ends were cut back, 4 bases at V and 2 bases at J, with 17 bases in the middle. The length of the CDR3 is 16 residues. This CDR3 is CASSSYGTLIQETQYF. DNA of the CDR3: TGTGCCAGCAGTTCCTACGGGACCCTCATTCAAGAGACCCAGTACTTC.